These 18 T cell receptor beta chains originate from one sample sequenced in a study of blood T cell repertoires in COVID-19 (TCRdb year 2020). Receptor libraries were prepared by the immunoSEQ multiplex PCR assay. This is the immuneACCESS table as TCRdb keeps it, with only in-frame sequences that have V and J called. A part of the clones is gone; compared with another copy, unresolved V genes explain less than half, and the rest is unexplained. This sample lists 150,000 to 200,000 clones; under 85% were detected once. The top ten clonotypes cover 15% to 20% of the sample. Sequencing was carried out using peripheral blood. These receptors were obtained from a man aged 60 to 75 with active or convalescent COVID-19.

The rearrangement uses TRBV4-1 and TRBJ2-3; 13 bases align to TRBD2. Germline V gives CDR1 MGHRA, CDR2 YSYEKL. The CDR3 length is 15 residues. The V gene end was trimmed by 3 bases and the J gene end by 5 bases; junction bases not matched to a gene: 2. CDR3 bases: TGCGCCAGCAGCCAGGGACTAGCGGGGAGAGATACGCAGTATTTT. This codes for CASSQGLAGRDTQYF.

The V call is TRBV2, the J call TRBJ1-5; weak D call: TRBD1 (6 bases). This CDR3 has 14 amino acids. V was clipped by 5 bases and J by 7 bases, with 15 bases between them. Germline V lookup: CDR1 SNHLY, CDR2 FYNNEI. The CDR3 loop reads CASSIQGVGQPQHF. In nucleotides, the CDR3 is TGTGCCAGCAGTATACAGGGAGTTGGGCAGCCCCAGCATTTT.

The V and J genes are TRBV10-3 and TRBJ2-4; 14 bases align to TRBD2. V shed 10 bases, J shed 9 bases, and the junction held 8 bases outside the gene matches. CDR1 and CDR2 from the germline V gene are ENHRY and SYGVKD. This CDR3 comprises 14 residues. The CDR3 nucleotides read TGTGCCAGTAGTGGGACTAGCGGGAGTAGCATTCAGTACTTC. It is translated as CASSGTSGSSIQYF.

This sequence joins TRBV7-2 and TRBJ2-7, with a possible D match to TRBD1 (6 bases). The V and J ends lost 4 bases and 0 bases respectively, with 19 bases between them. This CDR3 region has 17 residues. Germline CDR1 SGHTA, CDR2 FQGNSA. Here the CDR3 DNA reads TGTGCCAGCAGCTCCCCCCCTACCCGGGACACCTCCTACGAGCAGTACTTC. It encodes CASSSPPTRDTSYEQYF.

This clone has more than one count but fewer than ten. Other DNA sequences in the same sample also yield this CDR3. The chain links TRBV7-3 to TRBJ2-1, with 12 positions matching TRBD2. J was trimmed by 5 bases and V by 5 bases; bases with no gene match: 4. There are 15 residues in the CDR3. Germline assignment: CDR1 SGHTA and CDR2 FQGTGA. The CDR3 protein is CASSPGLAGNNEQFF. For the CDR3, the DNA is TGTGCCAGCAGCCCCGGACTAGCGGGGAACAATGAGCAGTTCTTC.

The chain carries TRBV7-9 and TRBJ2-7, with D possibly matching TRBD2 (6 bases). This CDR3 is built from 15 residues. The V and J ends lost 5 bases and 7 bases respectively, with 21 bases between them. CDR1 and CDR2 from the germline V gene are SEHNR and FQNEAQ (reference sequence). CDR3 loop: CASSLGVADPWEQYF. CDR3 nucleotide sequence: TGTGCCAGCAGCCTCGGGGTAGCGGACCCTTGGGAGCAGTACTTC.

The rearrangement joins TRBV7-8 to TRBJ1-1, with 7 bases lining up with TRBD1. The trim removed 1 base at V and 4 bases at J, leaving 3 bases unmatched. CDR1 and CDR2 (germline): SGHVS, FQNEAQ. The CDR3 length is 14 residues. The CDR3 DNA is TGTGCCAGCAGCTTAGTGCAGGGGGTCACTGAAGCTTTCTTT. Protein product: CASSLVQGVTEAFF.

This chain connects TRBV6-2 or TRBV6-3 to TRBJ2-2; 7 bases align to TRBD1. The CDR3 has 15 residues. Germline V gene data show CDR1 as MNHEY and CDR2 as SVGEGT. The J segment lost 4 bases and the V segment lost 2 bases, leaving 4 bases of the junction unmatched. The CDR3 here is CASSYEGASTGELFF. CDR3 nucleotides: TGTGCCAGCAGTTACGAGGGGGCGAGCACCGGGGAGCTGTTTTTT.

This clone came up a few times. This rearrangement joins TRBV5-4 to TRBJ2-2; the match to TRBD2 covers 8 bases. The CDR3 is made up of 15 amino acids. V trimming: 2 bases; J trimming: 4 bases; junction bases outside the gene matches: 4. In germline, CDR1 is SGHNT, CDR2 YYREEE (reference sequence). Here the CDR3 reads CASSFRTSGTGELFF. The CDR3 bases are TGTGCCAGCAGCTTCAGAACTAGCGGCACCGGGGAGCTGTTTTTT.

A single count supports this clone. The gene calls are TRBV25-1 and TRBJ2-7, with D unclear. The CDR3 runs to 12 residues. The V gene lost 4 bases and the J gene lost 6 bases, with 10 bases spanning the gap. Germline CDR1 reads MGHDK; CDR2 reads SYGVNS. Here the CDR3 reads CASSGLGFEQYF. CDR3 nucleotides: TGTGCCAGCAGTGGCCTCGGTTTCGAGCAGTACTTC.

The count of this clone is one. The chain employs TRBV9 and TRBJ2-7; 7 bases are a match to TRBD1. Unmatched junction bases numbered 11, after V lost 4 bases and J lost 7 bases. The germline V gene encodes CDR1 SGDLS and CDR2 YYNGEE. The CDR3 sequence is 14 residues long. CDR3 sequence (DNA): TGTGCCAGCAGCCTAGACAGGGCCAAAGGGGAGCAGTACTTC. Protein product: CASSLDRAKGEQYF.

This clone was observed a few times. The rearrangement joins TRBV10-3 to TRBJ2-7; 8 bases match TRBD1. Looked up from germline, CDR1 is ENHRY and CDR2 is SYGVKD. This CDR3 region has 13 residues. After removal of 3 bases from V and 4 bases from J, the junction contained 2 bases not matched to a gene. The CDR3, as DNA: TGTGCCATCAGTGAAAGGACAGGGTACGAGCAGTACTTC. This gives the protein CAISERTGYEQYF.

This clone appeared a few times. The chain is built from TRBV5-6 and TRBJ1-6; TRBD1 is a possible D gene (5 bases). The CDR3 is made up of 12 amino acids. The V gene's germline CDR1 is SGHDT and CDR2 YYEEEE. Trimming took off 4 bases at V and 9 bases at J, with 8 bases between the two ends. In nucleotides, the CDR3 is TGTGCCAGCAGCGGGACTTTTTCACCCCTCCACTTT. Its translation is CASSGTFSPLHF. The full variable domain, rest sourced from reference TRBV5-6 and TRBJ1-6, is DAGVTQSPTHLIKTRGQQVTLRCSPKSGHDTVSWYQQALGQGPQFIFQYYEEEERQRGNFPDRFSGHQFPNYSSELNVNALLLGDSALYLCASSGTFSPLHFGNGTRLTVT.

V usage is TRBV25-1 and J usage is TRBJ2-7, with D possibly matching TRBD1 (6 bases). The germline V and J ends were trimmed by 3 bases and 4 bases, with 16 bases remaining between them. This CDR3 comprises 15 residues. CDR1 is MGHDK and CDR2 is SYGVNS in the germline V gene. The CDR3 bases are TGTGCCAGCAGTGAGACGGGACACCGGGCTTACGAGCAGTACTTC. Translated, it gives CASSETGHRAYEQYF.

The V and J genes are TRBV12-3 or TRBV12-4 and TRBJ2-1; D is unclear. The germline V and J ends were trimmed by 7 bases and 0 bases, with 7 bases remaining between them. This CDR3 contains 13 residues. CDR3 in amino acids: CASTTDSYNEQFF. CDR3 DNA: TGTGCCAGCACTACAGACTCCTACAATGAGCAGTTCTTC.

V usage is TRBV2 and J usage is TRBJ2-1; 8 bases are a match to TRBD2. The junction had 7 bases not matched to a gene; V was cut back by 8 bases and J by 7 bases. This CDR3 spans 13 amino acids. Per germline, CDR1 SNHLY and CDR2 FYNNEI. CDR3 bases: TGTGCCAGCGTGGTTGGGACTAGGAATGAGCAGTTCTTC. It encodes CASVVGTRNEQFF.

The chain joins TRBV28 to TRBJ2-7; TRBD1 agrees at 10 bases. Germline V gives CDR1 MDHEN, CDR2 SYDVKM. This CDR3 is built from 14 residues. The V and J ends lost 8 bases and 0 bases, in that order; junction bases with no gene match: 4. The CDR3 DNA follows: TGTGCCAGCTACGGGACAGGGGTCTCCTACGAGCAGTACTTC. This gives the protein CASYGTGVSYEQYF.

The V and J genes are TRBV4-2 and TRBJ1-1; perhaps TRBD1 as D (5 bases). The CDR3 runs to 17 residues. Trimming shortened V by 1 base and J by 4 bases, and 19 bases separated the two germline ends. CDR1 LGHNA and CDR2 YNFKEQ come from the germline V gene. CDR3 nucleotides: TGTGCCAGCAGCCAAGTTGCGGGGGGGAGGGGCCCCACTGAAGCTTTCTTT. The encoded protein is CASSQVAGGRGPTEAFF.